These 12 T cell receptor beta chains were all obtained from the same sample, sequenced in a study of blood T cells in healthy people across ages. The second PCR ran about 6 to 11 cycles with a sample-barcoded 5' primer and J-beta primers. Using its own MiXCR run on the 5' RACE reads, TCRdb lists one record per CDR3 protein. The sample carries about 1,500,000 distinct CDR3 sequences, around 39% recorded once. Sequencing was performed on blood. The receptors derive from a woman under 30 in good health.

The chain links TRBV6-5 to TRBJ2-5; possible D gene TRBD1, 6 bases. This CDR3 is built from 16 residues. The V end lost 6 bases, the J end lost 0 bases, and 17 bases lay between the germline ends. Germline V gene data show CDR1 as MNHEY and CDR2 as SVGAGI. CDR3: CASSKQGFVYQETQYF. CDR3 bases: TGTGCCAGCAGCAAACAGGGTTTCGTGTACCAAGAGACCCAGTACTTC.

The V call is TRBV28, the J call TRBJ1-5; D unclear. V was cut by 7 bases and J by 0 bases, with 10 bases left in between. Germline V gene data show CDR1 as MDHEN and CDR2 as SYDVKM. CDR3 length equals 14 residues. The CDR3 nucleotides read TGTGCCAGCACCTCGAGGTATAGCAATCAGCCCCAGCATTTT. It codes for CASTSRYSNQPQHF.

With regard to this clonotype: Its ends do not fully match the called genes, so a read error is possible. This sequence joins TRBV3-1 and TRBJ2-5; 11 bases are a match to TRBD2. The end of the DNA is better explained by TRBJ2-7, so the J call may be wrong. This CDR3 has 15 residues. Germline V gene sequence: CDR1 LGHDT, CDR2 YNNKEL (reference sequence). CDR3 protein: CAGSPTSGGYNEQYF. In DNA, the CDR3 is TGTGCCGGCAGCCCTACTAGCGGGGGTTACAACGAGCAGTACTTC.

This clonotype was seen ten or more times. V is TRBV13 and J is TRBJ2-7; the match to TRBD2 covers 9 bases. The ends lost 4 bases at V and 4 bases at J; junction bases unmatched: 8. The CDR3 runs to 15 residues. Germline V gene data show CDR1 as PRHDT and CDR2 as FYEKMQ (reference sequence). CDR3 in DNA: TGTGCCAGCAGCTCGGCGTCCACTAGCGGGTACGAGCAGTACTTC. Translated, it gives CASSSASTSGYEQYF.

The chain couples TRBV5-1 to TRBJ1-4; TRBD1 matches 9 bases. Losses at the gene ends were 4 bases for V and 4 bases for J; bases not matched to a gene: 5. The CDR3 length is 15 residues. Germline V gene sequence: CDR1 SGHRS, CDR2 YFSETQ. CDR3 nucleotides: TGCGCCAGCAGCGTACGGACAGGGGTTAATGAAAAACTGTTTTTT. It yields the protein CASSVRTGVNEKLFF.

This sequence joins TRBV12-5 and TRBJ1-2, with TRBD1 matching 7 bases. V trimming: 3 bases; J trimming: 4 bases; junction bases outside the gene matches: 2. Germline CDR1 LGHNT, CDR2 FRNRAP. CDR3 length: 13 residues. CDR3 in DNA: TGTGCTAGTGGTTTACAGGGGCTCTATGGCTACACCTTC. Protein product: CASGLQGLYGYTF. Complete variable domain (other parts from reference TRBV12-5 and TRBJ1-2): DARVTQTPRHKVTEMGQEVTMRCQPILGHNTVFWYRQTMMQGLELLAYFRNRAPLDDSGMPKDRFSAEMPDATLATLKIQPSEPRDSAVYFCASGLQGLYGYTFGSGTRLTVV.

The rearrangement uses TRBV29-1 and TRBJ2-2; TRBD2 agrees at 7 bases. The V gene's germline CDR1 is SQVTM and CDR2 ANQGSEA. The CDR3 is 14 amino acids. Trimming took 3 bases from V and 1 from J; bases not matched to a gene: 2. The CDR3 spells CSVDGGVNTGELFF. CDR3 nucleotides: TGCAGCGTTGATGGGGGGGTGAACACCGGGGAGCTGTTTTTT.

The rearrangement joins TRBV3-1 to TRBJ2-3; 15 bases are a match to TRBD2. The CDR3 is 20 amino acids. The ends lost 0 bases at V and 4 bases at J; junction bases unmatched: 11. Germline-derived CDR1 and CDR2 are LGHDT and YNNKEL (reference sequence). The CDR3 is CASSQDRRTSGGASPDTQYF. The DNA of the CDR3 is TGTGCCAGCAGCCAAGATCGAAGGACTAGCGGGGGGGCGTCCCCAGATACGCAGTATTTT.

The J gene is TRBJ2-1, the V gene TRBV7-2; D unclear. This CDR3 has 16 amino acids. V lost 1 base, J lost 6 bases, and 16 bases lay in between. Germline V gives CDR1 SGHTA, CDR2 FQGNSA. The CDR3 nucleotides read TGTGCCAGCAGCTTAGGTCCCCAAGGTGAGGTCAATGAGCAGTTCTTC. The encoded protein is CASSLGPQGEVNEQFF.

The V and J genes are TRBV20-1 and TRBJ2-1; D unresolved. Germline CDR1 and CDR2: DFQATT and SNEGSKA (reference sequence). The CDR3 extends over 14 amino acids. Trimming shortened V by 3 bases and J by 5 bases, and 14 bases separated the two germline ends. The DNA of the CDR3 is TGCAGTGCTAGGGCCAGGCTGGCAGACAATGAGCAGTTCTTC. Protein product: CSARARLADNEQFF.

The chain has TRBV10-3 and TRBJ2-1; 7 positions match TRBD1. The CDR3 has 19 residues. Trimming cost V 0 bases and J 2 bases; bases outside gene matches: 13. The germline gives CDR1 ENHRY, CDR2 SYGVKD. The CDR3 coding sequence is TGTGCCATCAGTGAGTCGACAGGGAATAGCGCCAGCCCCTACAATGAGCAGTTCTTC. It specifies CAISESTGNSASPYNEQFF.

The V and J genes are TRBV20-1 and TRBJ1-6; TRBD1 aligns across 11 bases. Germline CDR1 is DFQATT and CDR2 is SNEGSKA (reference sequence). V lost 5 bases and J lost 0; bases outside the gene matches: 6. The CDR3 extends over 17 amino acids. CDR3: CSACRDRGSSYNSPLHF. Written as DNA, the CDR3 is TGCAGTGCTTGCCGGGACAGGGGGAGCTCCTATAATTCACCCCTCCACTTT.